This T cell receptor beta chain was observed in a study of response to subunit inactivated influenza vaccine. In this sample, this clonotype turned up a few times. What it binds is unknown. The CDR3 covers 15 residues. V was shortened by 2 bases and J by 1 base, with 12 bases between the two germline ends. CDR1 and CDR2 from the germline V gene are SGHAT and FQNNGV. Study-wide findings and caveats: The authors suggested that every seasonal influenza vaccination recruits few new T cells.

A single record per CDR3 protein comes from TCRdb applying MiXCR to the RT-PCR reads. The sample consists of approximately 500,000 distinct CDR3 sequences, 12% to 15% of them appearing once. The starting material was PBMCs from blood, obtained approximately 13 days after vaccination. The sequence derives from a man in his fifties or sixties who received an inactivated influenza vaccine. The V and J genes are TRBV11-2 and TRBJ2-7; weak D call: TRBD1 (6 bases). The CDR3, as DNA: TGTGCCAGCAGCTTAAACACAGGGTCTTCCTACGAGCAGTACTTC. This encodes CASSLNTGSSYEQYF. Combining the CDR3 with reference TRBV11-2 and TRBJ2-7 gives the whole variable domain EAGVAQSPRYKIIEKRQSVAFWCNPISGHATLYWYQQILGQGPKLLIQFQNNGVVDDSQLPKDRFSAERLKGVDSTLKIQPAKLEDSAVYLCASSLNTGSSYEQYFGPGTRLTVT.